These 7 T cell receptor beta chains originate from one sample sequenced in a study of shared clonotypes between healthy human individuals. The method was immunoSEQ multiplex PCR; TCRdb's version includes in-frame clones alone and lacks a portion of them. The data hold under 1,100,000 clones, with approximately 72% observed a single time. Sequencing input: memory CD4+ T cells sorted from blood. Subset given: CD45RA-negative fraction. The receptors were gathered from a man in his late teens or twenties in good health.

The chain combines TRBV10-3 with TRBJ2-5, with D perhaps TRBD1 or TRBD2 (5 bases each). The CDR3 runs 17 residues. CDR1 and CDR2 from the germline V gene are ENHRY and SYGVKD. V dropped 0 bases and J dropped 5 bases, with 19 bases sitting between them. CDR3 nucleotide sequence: TGTGCCATCAGTGAGTCGTCGATCTTGAGGGGTGAGGAGACCCAGTACTTC. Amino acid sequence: CAISESSILRGEETQYF.

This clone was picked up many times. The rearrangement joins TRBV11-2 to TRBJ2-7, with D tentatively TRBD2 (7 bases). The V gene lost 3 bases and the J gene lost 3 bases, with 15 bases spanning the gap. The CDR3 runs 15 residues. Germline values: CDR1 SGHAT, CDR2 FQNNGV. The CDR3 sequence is CASSLGGASIYEQYF. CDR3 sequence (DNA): TGTGCCAGCAGCTTGGGGGGGGCTAGTATCTACGAGCAGTACTTC.

CDR3 loop: CASSVRGRLYNEQFF. The CDR3 nucleotides read TGCGCCAGCAGTGTGAGGGGGAGACTGTACAATGAGCAGTTCTTC. This sequence joins TRBV10-1 and TRBJ2-1; D is possibly TRBD1 (6 bases). This CDR3 spans 15 amino acids. Trimming removed 4 bases from V and 4 bases from J, with 14 bases in between. Germline V gives CDR1 WNHNN, CDR2 SYGVQD (reference sequence).

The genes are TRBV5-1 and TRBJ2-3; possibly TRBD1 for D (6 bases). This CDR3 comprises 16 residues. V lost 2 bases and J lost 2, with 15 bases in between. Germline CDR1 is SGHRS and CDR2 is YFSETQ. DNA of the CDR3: TGCGCCAGCAGCTTAAACCCCGGACAGATCACAGATACGCAGTATTTT. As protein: CASSLNPGQITDTQYF.

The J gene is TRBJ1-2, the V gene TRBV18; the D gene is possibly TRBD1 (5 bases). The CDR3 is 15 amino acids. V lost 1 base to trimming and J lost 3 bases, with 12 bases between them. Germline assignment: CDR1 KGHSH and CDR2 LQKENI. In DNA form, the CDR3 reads TGTGCCAGCTCACCACGGGCGGGAGGGGACTATGGCTACACCTTC. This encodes CASSPRAGGDYGYTF.

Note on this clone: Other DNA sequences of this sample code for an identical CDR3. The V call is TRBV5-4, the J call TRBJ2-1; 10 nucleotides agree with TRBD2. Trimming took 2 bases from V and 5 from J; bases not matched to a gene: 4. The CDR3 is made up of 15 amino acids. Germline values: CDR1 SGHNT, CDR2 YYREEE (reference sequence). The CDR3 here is CASSLAGGPNNEQFF. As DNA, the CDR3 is TGTGCCAGCAGCTTAGCGGGGGGGCCGAACAATGAGCAGTTCTTC.

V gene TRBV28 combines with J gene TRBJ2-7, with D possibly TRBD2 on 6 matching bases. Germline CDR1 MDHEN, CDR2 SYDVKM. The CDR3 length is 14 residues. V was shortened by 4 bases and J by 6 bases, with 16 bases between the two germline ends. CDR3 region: CASSSPGGAREQYF. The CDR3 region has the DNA TGTGCCAGCAGTTCTCCCGGGGGAGCGCGCGAGCAGTACTTC.